The clone carrying this T cell receptor beta chain was recorded only once. This CDR3 is also generated by other DNA sequences in the sample. Baseline, cycle 4 day 1, and cycle 7 day 1 were the blood sampling points. This record belongs to a study of OX40 agonist ivuxolimab in advanced cancers. Across the study: Hepatocellular carcinoma, melanoma, renal cell or head and neck cancer occurred in dose-escalation patients.

The junction had 7 bases not matched to a gene; V was cut back by 4 bases and J by 5 bases. CDR3 length: 15 amino acids. Germline loops: CDR1 SGHRS, CDR2 YFSETQ. Only in-frame clones appear in the TCRdb table, and some are missing; sequencing was by immunoSEQ multiplex PCR. This sample has about 64,000 clones; about 88% occur once, and the top ten carry 0.67%. The receptor was isolated from an adult with an advanced solid tumor such as melanoma, head and neck, liver or kidney cancer. The specimen comprised CD4+ or CD8+ T cells sorted from blood, sampled in a trial of the OX40 agonist ivuxolimab. This chain connects TRBV5-1 to TRBJ2-5; 11 bases fit TRBD1. CDR3 residues: CASSRGQGVGETQYF. The CDR3 DNA is TGCGCCAGCAGCCGGGGACAGGGGGTGGGGGAGACCCAGTACTTC.